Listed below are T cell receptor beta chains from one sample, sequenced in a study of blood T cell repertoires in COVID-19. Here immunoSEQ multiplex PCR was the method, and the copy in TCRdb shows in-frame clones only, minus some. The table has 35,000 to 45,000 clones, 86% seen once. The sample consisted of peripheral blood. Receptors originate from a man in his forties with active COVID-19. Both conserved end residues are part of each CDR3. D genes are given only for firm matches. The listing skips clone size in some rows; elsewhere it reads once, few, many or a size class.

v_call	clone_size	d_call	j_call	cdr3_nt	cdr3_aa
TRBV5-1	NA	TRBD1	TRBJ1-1	TGCGCCAGCAGCCTTCGGACAGGGTTCATGAACACTGAAGCTTTCTTT	CASSLRTGFMNTEAFF
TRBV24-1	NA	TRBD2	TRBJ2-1	TGTGCCACCAGTGATGGGGGGGGGATGACCTACAATGAGCAGTTCTTC	CATSDGGGMTYNEQFF
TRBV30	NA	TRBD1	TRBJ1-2	TGTGCCTGGAGGGTACAGGGGGCCCAAGGCTACACCTTC	CAWRVQGAQGYTF
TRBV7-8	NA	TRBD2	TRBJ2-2	TGTGCCAGCAGCTCGGGACGGGAGGTACTGAACACCGGGGAGCTGTTTTTT	CASSSGREVLNTGELFF
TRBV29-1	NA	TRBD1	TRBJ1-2	TGCAGCGTTGGTACAGGGGAGCGAGGCTACACCTTC	CSVGTGERGYTF
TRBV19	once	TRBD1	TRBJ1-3	TGTGCCAGTAGTATTGGACAGGACCTCTCTGGAAACACCATATATTTT	CASSIGQDLSGNTIYF
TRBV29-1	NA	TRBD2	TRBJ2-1	TGCAGCGCCGCGACTAGCTCTTCCAATGAGCAGTTCTTC	CSAATSSSNEQFF
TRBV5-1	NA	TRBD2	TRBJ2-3	TGCGCCAGCAGCCGGGCGGGAGAAGCGGATACGCAGTATTTT	CASSRAGEADTQYF
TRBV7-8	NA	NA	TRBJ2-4	TGTGCCAGCAGCTTAGCCACACCCAAAAACATTCAGTACTTC	CASSLATPKNIQYF
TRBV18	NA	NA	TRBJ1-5	TGTGCCAGCTCACCAGACACGGTCGATCAGCCCCAGCATTTT	CASSPDTVDQPQHF
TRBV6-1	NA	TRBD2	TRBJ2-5	TGTGCCAGCAGTGAAGCACCTTGGGGGGGGACGACGGAGACCCAGTACTTC	CASSEAPWGGTTETQYF
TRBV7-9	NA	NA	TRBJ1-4	TGTGCCAGCAGTCCCACTGATGAGGAAAAACTGTTTTTT	CASSPTDEEKLFF
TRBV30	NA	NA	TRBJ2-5	TGTGCCTGGAGCGATCAAGCTGAATTAAAGACCCAGTACTTC	CAWSDQAELKTQYF
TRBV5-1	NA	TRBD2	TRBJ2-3	TGCGCCAGCAGCTTTGGTCTAGCGGGAACAGATACGCAGTATTTT	CASSFGLAGTDTQYF
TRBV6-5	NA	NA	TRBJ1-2	TGTGCCAGCAGTCCTCTTGACAGGTCCGGAGGCTACACCTTC	CASSPLDRSGGYTF
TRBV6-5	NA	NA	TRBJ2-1	TGTGCCAGCAGTTACTCGTTCACTAGACCCAATGAGCAGTTCTTC	CASSYSFTRPNEQFF
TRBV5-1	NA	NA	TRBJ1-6	TGCGCCAGCAGCTTGGGAACCCGAGCCGATTCACCCCTCCACTTT	CASSLGTRADSPLHF
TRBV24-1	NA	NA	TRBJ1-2	TGTGCCACCAGTGATAGGGGACAACTATATGGCTACACCTTC	CATSDRGQLYGYTF
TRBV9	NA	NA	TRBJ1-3	TGTGCCAGCAGCGTAGACGTTGGAGAAAACACCATATATTTT	CASSVDVGENTIYF
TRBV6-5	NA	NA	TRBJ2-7	TGTGCCAGCACCATACATCAGGGGAAGAACGAGCAGTACTTC	CASTIHQGKNEQYF
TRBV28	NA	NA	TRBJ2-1	TGTGCCAGCAGTTTAAAGGGGCAGGGAACCCTCCCCAAATACAATGAGCAGTTCTTC	CASSLKGQGTLPKYNEQFF
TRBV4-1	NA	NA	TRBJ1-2	TGCGCCAGCAGCCAAGAAGCCGAACCGACAGATCCATTCTATGGCTACACCTTC	CASSQEAEPTDPFYGYTF
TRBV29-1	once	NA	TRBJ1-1	TGCAGCGTTGATACAGATCGGTTGGAAGCTTTCTTT	CSVDTDRLEAFF
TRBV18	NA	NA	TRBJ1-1	TGTGCCAGCTCACCACCGAACAGCCTGAACACTGAAGCTTTCTTT	CASSPPNSLNTEAFF
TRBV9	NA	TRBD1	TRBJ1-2	TGTGCCAGCAGCGTAGCCGAGGGACAGGGGGCACCTGGCTACACCTTC	CASSVAEGQGAPGYTF
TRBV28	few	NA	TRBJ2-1	TGTGCCAGCAGGCAGGGGGATGAGGGGGGCAATGAGCAGTTCTTC	CASRQGDEGGNEQFF
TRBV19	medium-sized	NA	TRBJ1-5	TGTGCCAGTAGTAGGCTCCGACAGGGCAATCAGCCCCAGCATTTT	CASSRLRQGNQPQHF
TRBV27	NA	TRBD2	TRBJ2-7	TGTGCCAGCAGCCCAGAACTAGCGGGAGTCCCCTACGAGCAGTACTTC	CASSPELAGVPYEQYF
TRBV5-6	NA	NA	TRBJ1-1	TGTGCCAGCAGCTCGAGTAGTTTCGGGAACACTGAAGCTTTCTTT	CASSSSSFGNTEAFF
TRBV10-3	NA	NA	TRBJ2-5	TGTGCCATCAGTGGGGCCTCCCCGATCGAGACCCAGTACTTC	CAISGASPIETQYF